This T cell receptor (beta chain) was recorded in a study of T cell responses to AZD1222 COVID-19 vaccine. Clones were read by immunoSEQ multiplex PCR, and TCRdb kept only the in-frame ones, dropping some. The table lists about 130,000 clones, around 92% of them singletons. The CDR3 has 15 residues. Germline CDR1 reads LNHDA; CDR2 reads SQIVND (reference sequence). Trimming cost V 5 bases and J 4 bases; bases outside gene matches: 9. The chain uses TRBV19 and TRBJ1-1; TRBD1 matches at 8 bases. The sequencing here drew on peripheral blood, taken 28 days after the second AZD1222 dose. The sequence came from an adult who received the AZD1222 COVID-19 vaccine. CDR3 nucleotides: TGTGCCAGTAGTTTGACCGGACAGGGCCCCACTGAAGCTTTCTTT. Translation: CASSLTGQGPTEAFF.